This T cell receptor (beta chain) appears in the sequencing data of a study of T cell changes during pregnancy in multiple sclerosis. The repertoire was sequenced with immunoSEQ multiplex PCR; TCRdb's copy has only in-frame clones and lacks some. The sample lists about 110,000 clones; about 90% were seen once. Germline V gene lookup returns CDR1 MNHNY and CDR2 SVGAGI (reference sequence). J lost 2 bases, V lost 7 bases, and 4 bases had no gene match. The CDR3 is 13 residues long. The clonotype was recovered from a female donor with multiple sclerosis, enrolled in a pregnancy study. Sequencing was performed on peripheral blood, taken before pregnancy. The rearrangement links TRBV6-6 to TRBJ1-2; 7 nucleotides match TRBD1. The CDR3 spells CASNPTGNYGYTF. CDR3 bases: TGTGCCAGCAACCCGACAGGGAACTATGGCTACACCTTC.